This T cell receptor (beta chain) was found in a study of radiation and T cells in renal cell carcinoma. Study conclusions and caveats: In blood, top tumor clones expanded by 2 weeks, shrinking by 4.

As for time point: blood 4 weeks post-SBRT, at nephrectomy. Treatment reported: 15 Gy SBRT to primary tumor, nephrectomy 4 weeks later. CDR3 size: 14 residues. V gave up 5 bases and J gave up 3 bases; unmatched junction bases: 3. CDR1 is LNHNV, CDR2 YYDKDF, per germline (reference sequence). Measured with immunoSEQ multiplex PCR; TCRdb has only the in-frame clones, and not every one. Of 130,000 to 150,000 clones listed, around 88% are singletons. In the case of this clone: Its specificity is unknown.

The sample here was blood, taken from a patient whose treatment included radiotherapy and nephrectomy. This clonotype was obtained from a woman aged 50 to 60 with renal cell carcinoma. V gene TRBV15 combines with J gene TRBJ2-4, with 8 bases fitting TRBD1. DNA for the CDR3: TGTGCCACCAGCGTCGACAGGGGCAAAAACATTCAGTACTTC. Residues: CATSVDRGKNIQYF.